This T cell receptor beta chain was sequenced during a study of Tregs in tolerant kidney transplant recipients. Concerning this clone itself: Its antigen is not identified. The read ends 3 residues before the CDR3 terminus; that terminus is restored from the germline J gene.

This table comes from immunoSEQ multiplex PCR, and its TCRdb copy is limited to in-frame clones, with some not included. This sample's clone table lists over 14,000 clones. Recipients received nonmyeloablative bone marrow transplants from related graft donors, with transient mixed chimerism. Unstimulated regulatory T cells (CD4+CD25+CD127-), CD4+CD25- non-regulatory cells, CD4 and CD8 cells were FACS-sorted from thawed PBMCs. The study, taken as a whole, reports: This study did not directly address biological reproducibility. For some patients, primers changed over time, blocking nucleotide-level comparison. Donor-specific Treg expansion exceeded global Treg expansion in tolerant patients, suggesting antigen drive.

The V and J ends lost 0 bases and 5 bases, in that order; junction bases with no gene match: 17. The CDR3 consists of 22 residues. Germline V gives CDR1 MRHNA, CDR2 SNTAGT. The source was CD4+ T cells from blood (PBMCs), collected 12 months after the transplant. This TCR was recovered from a human patient who received a combined kidney and bone marrow transplant. Some T cells here may be from the graft donor. The J gene is TRBJ2-3, the V gene TRBV6-4; 16 bases match TRBD2. The CDR3 DNA, read in part, is TGTGCCAGCAGTGACTCAATGAAGGGACTAGCGGGAGGGACACCGTTTTTAGATACG. Its translation is CASSDSMKGLAGGTPFLDT. The CDR3 reads in full as CASSDSMKGLAGGTPFLDTQYF.